Presented here are 10 T cell receptor beta chains from one specimen sequenced in a study of T cells after posttransplantation cyclophosphamide. Libraries were prepared by immunoSEQ multiplex PCR; TCRdb keeps only in-frame clonotypes and omits some of them. The data show 23,000 or so clones, with none appearing a single time. A marrow graft followed busulfan-fludarabine conditioning, with cyclophosphamide on days +3 and +4. The source was PBMCs, collected after allogeneic stem cell transplant with posttransplant cyclophosphamide. The receptors derive from a male patient in his late teens or twenties who received an allogeneic stem cell transplant from a related donor, was CMV-positive, and had no GVHD. The T cells may partly be graft donor cells.

Many counts were recorded for this clone. V usage is TRBV5-1 and J usage is TRBJ2-6; 9 nucleotides agree with TRBD1. This CDR3 has 18 amino acids. Germline V CDR1 and CDR2: SGHRS, YFSETQ. The V and J ends lost 1 base and 2 bases, in that order; junction bases with no gene match: 7. Here the CDR3 reads CASSLTGTGTTGANVLTF. The CDR3 coding sequence is TGCGCCAGCAGCTTGACCGGGACAGGGACCACTGGGGCCAACGTCCTGACTTTC.

This clone occurred many times. The V and J genes are TRBV7-9 and TRBJ2-1; D is ambiguous. V dropped 5 bases and J dropped 8 bases, with 13 bases sitting between them. The CDR3 loop spans 13 amino acids. The germline CDR1 and CDR2 sequences are SEHNR and FQNEAQ (reference sequence). The CDR3 DNA reads TGTGCCAGCAGCCTCACTGTAGTCCATGAGCAGTTCTTC. The encoded protein is CASSLTVVHEQFF.

This clone was found many times. This chain links TRBV4-2 with TRBJ2-5; D perhaps matches TRBD2 (6 bases). CDR3 length: 14 amino acids. Germline V gives CDR1 LGHNA, CDR2 YNFKEQ. V gave up 3 bases and J gave up 7 bases, with 15 bases separating them. The DNA for the CDR3 is TGTGCCAGCAGCCACCTCGACACGGAGGGGACCCAGTACTTC. It yields the protein CASSHLDTEGTQYF.

This clone was seen ten or more times. This chain connects TRBV29-1 to TRBJ1-1; D perhaps matches TRBD1 (5 bases). The CDR3 contains 12 residues. V lost 4 bases to trimming and J lost 1 base, with 7 bases between them. Germline V CDR1 and CDR2: SQVTM, ANQGSEA. The CDR3 loop is CSVGQRNTEAFF. CDR3 sequence (DNA): TGCAGCGTTGGACAGAGGAACACTGAAGCTTTCTTT. The whole variable domain, remainder taken from reference TRBV29-1 and TRBJ1-1, is SAVISQKPSRDICQRGTSLTIQCQVDSQVTMMFWYRQQPGQSLTLIATANQGSEATYESGFVIDKFPISRPNLTFSTLTVSNMSPEDSSIYLCSVGQRNTEAFFGQGTRLTVV.

This clone occurred many times. The chain carries TRBV7-3 and TRBJ2-3, with 8 nucleotides matching TRBD2. V trimming: 4 bases; J trimming: 5 bases; junction bases outside the gene matches: 14. The germline gives CDR1 SGHTA, CDR2 FQGTGA. The CDR3 is 17 residues long. CDR3 in DNA: TGTGCCAGCAGCTCCCCGGGTCGGTTCGGGAGGGAAGATACGCAGTATTTT. It specifies CASSSPGRFGREDTQYF.

In this sample, this clone turned up many times. The chain recombines TRBV30 with TRBJ2-3; TRBD2 might be the D (5 bases). This CDR3 spans 13 amino acids. Per the germline V gene, CDR1 is GTSNPN and CDR2 is SVGIG (reference sequence). Deletions cut 5 bases from V and 0 bases from J, with 9 bases between. In DNA form, the CDR3 reads TGTGCCTGGGAGCGGTTTAGCACAGATACGCAGTATTTT. Its translation is CAWERFSTDTQYF.

In this sample, this clone turned up many times. The rearrangement uses TRBV15 and TRBJ1-2; TRBD1 matches 9 bases. The CDR3 spans 16 residues. With 0 bases clipped from V and 7 bases from J, the junction kept 9 bases outside the gene matches. Germline CDR1 reads LNHNV; CDR2 reads YYDKDF (reference sequence). Here the CDR3 reads CATSRDSLDRGGGYTF. The DNA for the CDR3 is TGTGCCACCAGCAGAGATAGTCTCGACAGGGGGGGTGGCTACACCTTC.

This clone has at least ten counts. The chain links TRBV6-1 to TRBJ1-1, with TRBD1 identical over 8 bases. The CDR3 is 13 residues long. The V gene end was trimmed by 4 bases and the J gene end by 7 bases; junction bases not matched to a gene: 5. Germline loops: CDR1 MNHNS, CDR2 SASEGT. The chain's CDR3 is CASSASGTGEAFF. The CDR3 coding sequence is TGTGCCAGCAGTGCCTCCGGGACAGGTGAAGCTTTCTTT.

This clone showed up many times. This rearrangement joins TRBV4-2 to TRBJ1-1; a weak D match, TRBD1 (6 bases). Germline CDR1 and CDR2: LGHNA and YNFKEQ. Trimming took off 0 bases at V and 5 bases at J, with 10 bases between the two ends. The CDR3 contains 14 residues. The CDR3 DNA reads TGTGCCAGCAGCCAAGACCCTGGGACAACTGAAGCTTTCTTT. It encodes CASSQDPGTTEAFF.

This clone was observed at least ten times. This chain joins TRBV5-6 and TRBJ2-2, with TRBD2 as a possible D gene (6 bases). This CDR3 is built from 14 residues. Trimming took off 3 bases at V and 6 bases at J, with 12 bases between the two ends. Germline V gives CDR1 SGHDT, CDR2 YYEEEE. The CDR3 reads CASSWGTGAGELFF. CDR3 in DNA: TGTGCCAGCAGCTGGGGGACGGGGGCCGGGGAGCTGTTTTTT.